The 17 T cell receptor beta chains presented below share a single source sample, sequenced in a study of blood T cell repertoires in COVID-19. Sequencing was performed with immunoSEQ multiplex PCR; in TCRdb, only in-frame clones are kept and a portion is missing. The table shows about 110,000 clones, with more than 80% occurring only once. The sequenced material came from peripheral blood. The receptor set was obtained from a woman between 55 and 75 years old with acute or convalescent COVID-19.

The chain uses TRBV3-1 (or the pseudogene TRBV3-2) and TRBJ1-1; 8 bases fit TRBD1. Germline CDR1 reads LGHDT; CDR2 reads YNNKEL (reference sequence). This CDR3 comprises 14 residues. Trimming cost V 5 bases and J 2 bases; bases outside gene matches: 4. The CDR3 is CASSFTGGNTEAFF. The CDR3 nucleotides read TGTGCCAGCAGCTTTACAGGGGGTAACACTGAAGCTTTCTTT.

The chain recombines TRBV10-1 with TRBJ1-2, with 8 bases lining up with TRBD1. The length of the CDR3 is 15 residues. Germline CDR1 and CDR2: WNHNN and SYGVQD (reference sequence). V was clipped by 5 bases and J by 8 bases; unmatched bases: 13. CDR3 region: CASSPGQEPFSGYTF. The CDR3 coding sequence is TGCGCCAGCAGTCCGGGACAGGAGCCATTCTCCGGCTACACCTTC.

The chain carries TRBV9 and TRBJ1-1; no firm D call. There are 13 residues in the CDR3. Per the germline V gene, CDR1 is SGDLS and CDR2 is YYNGEE. Deletions cut 3 bases from V and 1 base from J, with 7 bases between. Here the CDR3 DNA reads TGTGCCAGCAGCGCCATTTCGAACACTGAAGCTTTCTTT. Residues: CASSAISNTEAFF.

The J gene is TRBJ2-1, the V gene TRBV9, with 7 bases lining up with TRBD2. This CDR3 spans 16 amino acids. Germline CDR1 reads SGDLS; CDR2 reads YYNGEE. The trim removed 0 bases at V and 3 bases at J, leaving 6 bases unmatched. The CDR3 region is CASSVAGSGFYNEQFF. The CDR3 DNA follows: TGTGCCAGCAGCGTAGCGGGTAGCGGGTTCTACAATGAGCAGTTCTTC.

A single count supports this clone. The V call is TRBV5-1, the J call TRBJ2-5; 7 nucleotides align to TRBD2. The germline CDR1 and CDR2 sequences are SGHRS and YFSETQ. Germline trimming cut 0 bases from V and 2 bases from J; bases unmatched to any gene: 4. The CDR3 length is 15 residues. The CDR3 protein is CASSLGASGQETQYF. The CDR3 DNA reads TGCGCCAGCAGCTTGGGAGCTAGCGGACAAGAGACCCAGTACTTC.

The rearrangement links TRBV2 to TRBJ2-1; the match to TRBD2 covers 12 bases. The trim removed 9 bases at V and 0 bases at J, leaving 3 bases unmatched. The CDR3 is 15 amino acids. The germline gives CDR1 SNHLY, CDR2 FYNNEI. CDR3 nucleotide sequence: TGTGCCAGGACTAGCGGGAGCTTCTCCTACAATGAGCAGTTCTTC. Amino acids: CARTSGSFSYNEQFF.

The rearrangement uses TRBV5-6 and TRBJ1-4; 9 positions match TRBD1. Germline V gene lookup returns CDR1 SGHDT and CDR2 YYEEEE. This CDR3 region has 14 residues. After removal of 3 bases from V and 7 bases from J, the junction contained 4 bases not matched to a gene. Here the CDR3 reads CASSSTGGGEKLFF. In DNA, the CDR3 is TGTGCCAGCAGCTCCACAGGGGGCGGTGAAAAACTGTTTTTT.

In DNA form, the CDR3 reads TGTGCCAGTAGTATTCGAGGGCAGCTCTTAGGCACTGAAGCTTTCTTT. Residues: CASSIRGQLLGTEAFF. The V and J genes are TRBV19 and TRBJ1-1; D gene uncertain. CDR3 length: 16 residues. Germline-derived CDR1 and CDR2 are LNHDA and SQIVND (reference sequence). V lost 3 bases to trimming and J lost 4 bases, with 18 bases between them.

The gene calls are TRBV29-1 and TRBJ2-3; 9 positions match TRBD1. The CDR3 is 15 amino acids. V was clipped by 2 bases and J by 4 bases; unmatched bases: 7. The germline V gene has CDR1 SQVTM and CDR2 ANQGSEA. This CDR3 reads CSVESGQGDPDTQYF. For the CDR3, the DNA is TGCAGCGTTGAATCGGGACAGGGAGACCCAGATACGCAGTATTTT.

This chain joins TRBV7-9 and TRBJ2-5, with D possibly matching TRBD2 (5 bases). The length of the CDR3 is 13 residues. The germline V gene encodes CDR1 SEHNR and CDR2 FQNEAQ (reference sequence). V was clipped by 5 bases and J by 1 base, with 8 bases between them. The CDR3 sequence is CASSRGLQETQYF. As DNA, the CDR3 is TGTGCCAGCAGCCGGGGTCTCCAAGAGACCCAGTACTTC.

The chain is built from TRBV12-5 and TRBJ1-1, with a weak D call TRBD1 (5 bases). The CDR3 has 11 amino acids. Germline CDR1 reads LGHNT; CDR2 reads FRNRAP. V lost 7 bases and J lost 7, with 10 bases in between. The CDR3 loop is CASVAGGEAFF. DNA of the CDR3: TGTGCTAGTGTCGCCGGGGGTGAAGCTTTCTTT.

This rearrangement joins TRBV6-2 or TRBV6-3 to TRBJ2-1, with a weak D call TRBD1 (6 bases). The CDR3 spans 16 residues. The germline V gene encodes CDR1 MNHEY and CDR2 SVGEGT. V lost 4 bases, J lost 0 bases, and 13 bases lay in between. The CDR3 reads CASSLQGRSSYNEQFF. The CDR3 nucleotides are TGTGCCAGCAGTTTACAGGGTCGAAGCTCCTACAATGAGCAGTTCTTC.

The chain uses TRBV6-5 and TRBJ1-4, with D possibly being TRBD1 (6 bases). The germline CDR1 and CDR2 sequences are MNHEY and SVGAGI. The CDR3 covers 12 residues. V lost 8 bases and J lost 6, with 10 bases in between. Here the CDR3 DNA reads TGTGCCAGCCAAGGGGGTCATGAAAAACTGTTTTTT. Protein product: CASQGGHEKLFF.

The V gene is TRBV5-1, the J gene TRBJ2-7; the D gene is possibly TRBD1 (6 bases). The germline V and J ends were trimmed by 0 bases and 1 base, with 20 bases remaining between them. CDR1 and CDR2 from the germline V gene are SGHRS and YFSETQ. CDR3 length: 18 amino acids. CDR3 in DNA: TGCGCCAGCAGCTTGGCCCCCACCCAGGGGTTGATGTCCTACGAGCAGTACTTC. It specifies CASSLAPTQGLMSYEQYF.

This clone showed up just once. V gene TRBV14 combines with J gene TRBJ1-2; 8 positions agree with TRBD1. This CDR3 is built from 13 residues. Trimming removed 4 bases from V and 3 bases from J; junction bases left unmatched: 1. Germline loops: CDR1 SGHDN, CDR2 FVKESK. DNA for the CDR3: TGTGCCAGCAGCCCGGGACAGGACTATGGCTACACCTTC. Residues: CASSPGQDYGYTF. Variable domain in full (rest from reference TRBV14 and TRBJ1-2): EAGVTQFPSHSVIEKGQTVTLRCDPISGHDNLYWYRRVMGKEIKFLLHFVKESKQDESGMPNNRFLAERTGGTYSTLKVQPAELEDSGVYFCASSPGQDYGYTFGSGTRLTVV.

The genes are TRBV29-1 and TRBJ1-2, with D perhaps matching TRBD1 (5 bases). Trimming cost V 1 base and J 7 bases, with 16 bases left between them. In germline, CDR1 is SQVTM, CDR2 ANQGSEA. The CDR3 covers 14 residues. The CDR3 DNA sequence: TGCAGCGTTGAAGGGCCTGTCCCCGGGGGTGGCTACACCTTC. It translates to CSVEGPVPGGGYTF.

The chain joins TRBV19 to TRBJ2-1; D may be TRBD2 (5 bases). CDR1 and CDR2 (germline): LNHDA, SQIVND (reference sequence). The CDR3 has 18 amino acids. Trimming stripped 4 bases from V and 4 bases from J, with 23 bases between. In DNA, the CDR3 is TGTGCCAGTAGTACCCGAGATTCCTACCGGGGTCAATACAATGAGCAGTTCTTC. This codes for CASSTRDSYRGQYNEQFF.